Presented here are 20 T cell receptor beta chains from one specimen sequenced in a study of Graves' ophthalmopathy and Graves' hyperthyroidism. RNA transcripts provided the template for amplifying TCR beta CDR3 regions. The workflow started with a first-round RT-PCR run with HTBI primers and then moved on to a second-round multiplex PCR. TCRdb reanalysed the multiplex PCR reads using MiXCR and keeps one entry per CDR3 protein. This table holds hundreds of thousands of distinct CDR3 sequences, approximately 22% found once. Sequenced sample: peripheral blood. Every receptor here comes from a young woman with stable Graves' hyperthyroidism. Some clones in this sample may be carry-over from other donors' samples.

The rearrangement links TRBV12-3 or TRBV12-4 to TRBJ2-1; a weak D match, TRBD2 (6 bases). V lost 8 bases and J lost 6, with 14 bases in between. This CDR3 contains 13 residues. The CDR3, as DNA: TGTGCCAGCCAAATCCACGGGGGCAATGAGCAGTTCTTC. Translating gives CASQIHGGNEQFF.

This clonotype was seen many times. The CDR3 reads CASRTTVYEQYF. The CDR3 bases are TGTGCCAGCAGGACGACAGTTTACGAGCAGTACTTC. This chain uses TRBV28 with TRBJ2-7; D is possibly TRBD1 (5 bases). The CDR3 is 12 residues long. The V and J ends lost 6 bases and 4 bases respectively, with 10 bases between them. Germline V gene sequence: CDR1 MDHEN, CDR2 SYDVKM.

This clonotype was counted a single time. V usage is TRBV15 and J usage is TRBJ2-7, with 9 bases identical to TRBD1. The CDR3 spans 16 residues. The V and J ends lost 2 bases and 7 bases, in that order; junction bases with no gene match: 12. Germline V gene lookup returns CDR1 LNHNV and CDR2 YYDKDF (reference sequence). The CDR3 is CATSRTGTGHPVEQYF. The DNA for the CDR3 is TGTGCCACCAGCAGAACCGGGACAGGGCACCCTGTGGAGCAGTACTTC.

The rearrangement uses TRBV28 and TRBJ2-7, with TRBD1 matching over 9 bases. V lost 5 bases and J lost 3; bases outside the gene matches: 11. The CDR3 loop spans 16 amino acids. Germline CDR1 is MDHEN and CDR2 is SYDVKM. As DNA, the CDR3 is TGTGCCAGCAGTACAACAGACAGGGACAGGGACTACGAGCAGTACTTC. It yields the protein CASSTTDRDRDYEQYF.

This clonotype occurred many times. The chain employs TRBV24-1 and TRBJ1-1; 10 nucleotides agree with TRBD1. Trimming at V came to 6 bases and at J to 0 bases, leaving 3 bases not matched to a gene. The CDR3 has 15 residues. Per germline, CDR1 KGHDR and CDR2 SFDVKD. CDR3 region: CATSPGQGMNTEAFF. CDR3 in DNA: TGTGCCACCAGTCCGGGACAGGGGATGAACACTGAAGCTTTCTTT.

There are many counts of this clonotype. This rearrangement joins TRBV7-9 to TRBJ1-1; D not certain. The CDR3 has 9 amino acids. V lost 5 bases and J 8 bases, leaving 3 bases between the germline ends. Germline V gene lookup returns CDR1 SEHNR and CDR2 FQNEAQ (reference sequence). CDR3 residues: CASSNEAFF. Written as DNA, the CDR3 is TGTGCCAGCAGCAACGAAGCTTTCTTT.

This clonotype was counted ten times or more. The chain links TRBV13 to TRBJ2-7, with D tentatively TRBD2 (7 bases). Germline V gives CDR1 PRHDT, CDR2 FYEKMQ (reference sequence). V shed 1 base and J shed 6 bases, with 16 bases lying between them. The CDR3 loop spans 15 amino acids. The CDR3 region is CASSLEAGATREQYF. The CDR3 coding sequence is TGTGCCAGCAGCTTAGAGGCGGGGGCGACGCGCGAGCAGTACTTC.

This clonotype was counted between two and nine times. CDR3: CATSPQGLHTEAFF. CDR3 sequence (DNA): TGTGCCACCAGCCCGCAGGGATTGCACACTGAAGCTTTCTTT. The J gene is TRBJ1-1, the V gene TRBV15; possibly TRBD1 for D (5 bases). Germline CDR1 and CDR2: LNHNV and YYDKDF (reference sequence). The germline V and J ends were trimmed by 5 bases and 3 bases, with 13 bases remaining between them. This CDR3 spans 14 amino acids.

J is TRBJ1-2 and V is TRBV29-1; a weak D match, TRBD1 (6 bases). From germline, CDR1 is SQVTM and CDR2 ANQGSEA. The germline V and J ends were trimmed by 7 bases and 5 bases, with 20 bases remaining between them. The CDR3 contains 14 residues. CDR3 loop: CSAEPGAGGYGYTF. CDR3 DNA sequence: TGCAGCGCCGAACCAGGGGCTGGGGGGTATGGCTACACCTTC.

Here the CDR3 DNA reads TGTGCCAGCAGGTATGGCGGCGGCGATGGCTACACCTTC. Amino acids: CASRYGGGDGYTF. The gene calls are TRBV7-9 and TRBJ1-2; no reliable D call. Germline-derived CDR1 and CDR2 are SEHNR and FQNEAQ (reference sequence). V lost 6 bases to trimming and J lost 6 bases, with 14 bases between them. The CDR3 consists of 13 residues.

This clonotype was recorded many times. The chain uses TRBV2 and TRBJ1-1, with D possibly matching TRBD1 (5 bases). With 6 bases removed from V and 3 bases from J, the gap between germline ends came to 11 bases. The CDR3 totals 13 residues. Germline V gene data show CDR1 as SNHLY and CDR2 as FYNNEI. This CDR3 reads CASRVGTDTEAFF. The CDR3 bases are TGTGCCAGCAGGGTAGGGACGGACACTGAAGCTTTCTTT.

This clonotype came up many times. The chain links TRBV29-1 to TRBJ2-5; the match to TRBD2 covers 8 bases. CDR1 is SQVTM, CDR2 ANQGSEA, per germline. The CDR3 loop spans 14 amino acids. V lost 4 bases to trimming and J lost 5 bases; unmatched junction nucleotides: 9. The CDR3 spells CSVVWAGGRETQYF. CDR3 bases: TGCAGCGTTGTTTGGGCGGGAGGACGGGAGACCCAGTACTTC. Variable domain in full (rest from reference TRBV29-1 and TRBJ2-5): SAVISQKPSRDICQRGTSLTIQCQVDSQVTMMFWYRQQPGQSLTLIATANQGSEATYESGFVIDKFPISRPNLTFSTLTVSNMSPEDSSIYLCSVVWAGGRETQYFGPGTRLLVL.

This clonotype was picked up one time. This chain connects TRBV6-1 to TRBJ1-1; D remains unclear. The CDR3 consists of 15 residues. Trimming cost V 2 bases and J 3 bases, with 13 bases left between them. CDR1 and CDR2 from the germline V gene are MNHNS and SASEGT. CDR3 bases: TGTGCCAGCAGTGAATTAGGTTTCTTGGACACTGAAGCTTTCTTT. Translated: CASSELGFLDTEAFF.

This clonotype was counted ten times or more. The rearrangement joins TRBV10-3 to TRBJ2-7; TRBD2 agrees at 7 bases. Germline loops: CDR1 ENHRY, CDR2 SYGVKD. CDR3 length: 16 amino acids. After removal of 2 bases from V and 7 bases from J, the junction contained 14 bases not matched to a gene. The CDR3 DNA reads TGTGCCATCAGTGAGAATCGCGGGAGTGACTTAGGAGAGCAGTACTTC. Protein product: CAISENRGSDLGEQYF.

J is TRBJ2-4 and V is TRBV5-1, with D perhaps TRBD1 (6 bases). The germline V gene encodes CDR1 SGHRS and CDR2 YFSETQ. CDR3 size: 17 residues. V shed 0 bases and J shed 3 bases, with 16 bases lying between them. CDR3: CASSLGQDVGVKNIQYF. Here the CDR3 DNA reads TGCGCCAGCAGCTTGGGACAGGATGTTGGGGTCAAAAACATTCAGTACTTC.

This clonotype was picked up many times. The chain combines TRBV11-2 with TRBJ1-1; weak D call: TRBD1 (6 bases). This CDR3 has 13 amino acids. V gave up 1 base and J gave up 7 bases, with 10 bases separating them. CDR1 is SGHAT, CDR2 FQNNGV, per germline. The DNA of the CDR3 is TGTGCCAGCAGCTTAGGGACAGAATTTGAAGCTTTCTTT. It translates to CASSLGTEFEAFF.

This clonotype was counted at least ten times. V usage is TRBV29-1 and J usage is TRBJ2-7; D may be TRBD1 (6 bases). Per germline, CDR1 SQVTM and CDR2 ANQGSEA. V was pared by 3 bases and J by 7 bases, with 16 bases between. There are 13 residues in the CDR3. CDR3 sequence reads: CSVEAGALEEQYF. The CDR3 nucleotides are TGCAGCGTTGAGGCAGGGGCGTTGGAAGAGCAGTACTTC.

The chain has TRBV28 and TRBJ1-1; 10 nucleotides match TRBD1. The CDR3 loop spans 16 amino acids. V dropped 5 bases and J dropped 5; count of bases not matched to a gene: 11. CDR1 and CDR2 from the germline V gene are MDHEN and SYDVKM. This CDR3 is CASSARDRGKRTEAFF. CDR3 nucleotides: TGTGCCAGCAGTGCCCGGGACAGGGGTAAGAGGACTGAAGCTTTCTTT.

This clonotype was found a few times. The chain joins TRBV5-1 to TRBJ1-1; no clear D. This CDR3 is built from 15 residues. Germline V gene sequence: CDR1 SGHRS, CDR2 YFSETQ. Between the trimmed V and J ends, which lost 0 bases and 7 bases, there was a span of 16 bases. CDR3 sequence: CASSLGRPQVGEAFF. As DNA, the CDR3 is TGCGCCAGCAGCTTGGGGAGACCCCAGGTCGGTGAAGCTTTCTTT.

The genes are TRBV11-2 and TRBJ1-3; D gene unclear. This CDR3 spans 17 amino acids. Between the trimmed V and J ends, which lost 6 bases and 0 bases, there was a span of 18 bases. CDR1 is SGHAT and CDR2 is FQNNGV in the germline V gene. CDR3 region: CASRVGPRIASGNTIYF. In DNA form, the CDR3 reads TGTGCCAGCAGGGTGGGCCCGAGGATTGCCTCTGGAAACACCATATATTTT. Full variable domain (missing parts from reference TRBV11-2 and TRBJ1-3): EAGVAQSPRYKIIEKRQSVAFWCNPISGHATLYWYQQILGQGPKLLIQFQNNGVVDDSQLPKDRFSAERLKGVDSTLKIQPAKLEDSAVYLCASRVGPRIASGNTIYFGEGSWLTVV.